This T cell receptor beta chain was sequenced for a study of identical twins. Overall study results and limits: Surplus twin overlap in beta out-of-frame sequences was less pronounced. Memory repertoires showed no such pattern, whereas abundant cord blood beta clonotypes carried fewer insertions. For out-of-frame alpha sequences shared by twins, low generation probability was in excess.

The CDR3 totals 15 residues. CDR1 is DFQATT, CDR2 SNEGSKA, per germline (reference sequence). V shed 1 base, J shed 4 bases, and the junction held 8 bases outside the gene matches. This clonotype was found a few times. Its matching antigen is unknown. Template switching supplied a universal primer site; unique molecular identifiers were carried on the cDNA. TCRdb reanalysed the 5' RACE reads using MiXCR and keeps one entry per CDR3 protein. Among 1,800,000 or so distinct CDR3 sequences, about 32% were seen once, and the ten largest hold roughly 0.3%. The chain combines TRBV20-1 with TRBJ1-1; TRBD1 aligns across 8 bases. This receptor was obtained from a newborn girl in good health. Sequencing input: cord blood. The CDR3 nucleotides read TGCAGTGCTAGAGCCCCCCGGACAGGGAGCACTGAAGCTTTCTTT. The encoded protein is CSARAPRTGSTEAFF.